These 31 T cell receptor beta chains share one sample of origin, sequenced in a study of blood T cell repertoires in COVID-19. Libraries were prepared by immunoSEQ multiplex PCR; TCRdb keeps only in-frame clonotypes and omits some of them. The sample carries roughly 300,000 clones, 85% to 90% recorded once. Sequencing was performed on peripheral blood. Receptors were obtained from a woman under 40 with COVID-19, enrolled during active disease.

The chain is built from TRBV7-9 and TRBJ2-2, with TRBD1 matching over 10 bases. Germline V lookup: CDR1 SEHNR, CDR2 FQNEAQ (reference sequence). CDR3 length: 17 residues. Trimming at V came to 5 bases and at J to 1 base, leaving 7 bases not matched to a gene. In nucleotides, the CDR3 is TGTGCCAGCAGCATCTTGACAGGGGGCCAGAACACCGGGGAGCTGTTTTTT. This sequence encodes CASSILTGGQNTGELFF.

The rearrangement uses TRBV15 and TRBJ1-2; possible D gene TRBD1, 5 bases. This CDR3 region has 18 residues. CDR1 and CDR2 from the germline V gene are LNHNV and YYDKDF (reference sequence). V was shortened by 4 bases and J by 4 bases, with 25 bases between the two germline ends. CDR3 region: CATSTTPWGEAFIYGYTF. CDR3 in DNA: TGTGCCACCAGCACAACCCCGTGGGGGGAAGCTTTTATCTATGGCTACACCTTC.

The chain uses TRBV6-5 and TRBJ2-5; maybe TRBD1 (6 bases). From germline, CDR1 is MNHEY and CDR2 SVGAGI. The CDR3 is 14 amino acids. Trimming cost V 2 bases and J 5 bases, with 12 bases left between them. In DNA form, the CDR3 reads TGTGCCAGCAGTTACGGGGGCAATTCGGAGACCCAGTACTTC. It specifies CASSYGGNSETQYF.

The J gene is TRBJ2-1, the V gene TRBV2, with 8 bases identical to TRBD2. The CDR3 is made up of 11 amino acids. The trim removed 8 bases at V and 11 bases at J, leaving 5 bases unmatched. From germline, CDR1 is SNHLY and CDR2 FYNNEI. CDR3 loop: CASGGGQKQFF. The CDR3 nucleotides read TGTGCCAGCGGCGGGGGGCAGAAGCAGTTCTTC.

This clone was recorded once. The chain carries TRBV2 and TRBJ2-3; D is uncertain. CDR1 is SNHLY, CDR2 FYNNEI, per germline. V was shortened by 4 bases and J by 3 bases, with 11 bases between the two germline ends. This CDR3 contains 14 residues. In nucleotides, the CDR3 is TGTGCCAGCAGTGTACTCGTAAGAACAGATACGCAGTATTTT. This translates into CASSVLVRTDTQYF.

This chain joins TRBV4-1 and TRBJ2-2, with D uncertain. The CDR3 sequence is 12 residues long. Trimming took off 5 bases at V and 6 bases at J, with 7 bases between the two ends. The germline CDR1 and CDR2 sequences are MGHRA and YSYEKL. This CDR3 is CASSSLAGELFF. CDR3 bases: TGCGCCAGCAGCTCCTTAGCCGGGGAGCTGTTTTTT.

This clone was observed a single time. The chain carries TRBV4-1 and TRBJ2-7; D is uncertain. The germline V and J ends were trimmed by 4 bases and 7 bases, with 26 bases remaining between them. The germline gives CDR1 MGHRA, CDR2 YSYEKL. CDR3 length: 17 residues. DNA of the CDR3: TGCGCCAGCAGCCGAGCTATGCCGGTTTCTCTCCCTCGGGAGCAGTACTTC. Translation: CASSRAMPVSLPREQYF.

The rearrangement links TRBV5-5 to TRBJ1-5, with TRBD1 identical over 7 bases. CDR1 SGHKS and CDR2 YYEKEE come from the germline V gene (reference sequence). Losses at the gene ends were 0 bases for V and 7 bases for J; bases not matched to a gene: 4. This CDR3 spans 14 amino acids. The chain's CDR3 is CASSLGQGGQPQHF. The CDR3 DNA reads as TGTGCCAGCAGCTTGGGACAGGGTGGGCAGCCCCAGCATTTT.

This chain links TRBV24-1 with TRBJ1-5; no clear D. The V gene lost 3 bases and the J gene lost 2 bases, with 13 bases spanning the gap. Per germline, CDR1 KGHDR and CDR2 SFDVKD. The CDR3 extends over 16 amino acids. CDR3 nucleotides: TGTGCCACCAGTGATAGAAGTGCAGTGGGCAATCAGCCCCAGCATTTT. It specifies CATSDRSAVGNQPQHF.

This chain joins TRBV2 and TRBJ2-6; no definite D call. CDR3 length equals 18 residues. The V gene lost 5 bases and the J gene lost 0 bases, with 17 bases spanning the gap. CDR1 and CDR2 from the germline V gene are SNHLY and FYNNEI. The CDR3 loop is CASSLKYLSVSGANVLTF. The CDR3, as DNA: TGTGCCAGCAGTCTCAAGTACCTAAGCGTCTCTGGGGCCAACGTCCTGACTTTC.

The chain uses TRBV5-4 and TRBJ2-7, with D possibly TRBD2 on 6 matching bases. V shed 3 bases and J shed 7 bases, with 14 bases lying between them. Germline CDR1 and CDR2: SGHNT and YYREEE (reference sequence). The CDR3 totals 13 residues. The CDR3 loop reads CASSSGLGPEQYF. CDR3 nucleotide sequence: TGTGCCAGCAGCTCGGGACTGGGGCCTGAGCAGTACTTC. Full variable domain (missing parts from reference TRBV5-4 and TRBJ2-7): ETGVTQSPTHLIKTRGQQVTLRCSSQSGHNTVSWYQQALGQGPQFIFQYYREEENGRGNFPPRFSGLQFPNYSSELNVNALELDDSALYLCASSSGLGPEQYFGPGTRLTVT.

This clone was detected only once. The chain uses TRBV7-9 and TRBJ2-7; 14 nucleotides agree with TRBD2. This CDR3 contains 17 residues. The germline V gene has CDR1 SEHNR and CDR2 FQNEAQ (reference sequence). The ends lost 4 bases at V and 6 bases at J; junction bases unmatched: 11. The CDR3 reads CASSWGLAGALTSEQYF. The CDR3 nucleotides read TGTGCCAGCAGCTGGGGACTAGCGGGGGCTCTGACGAGCGAGCAGTACTTC.

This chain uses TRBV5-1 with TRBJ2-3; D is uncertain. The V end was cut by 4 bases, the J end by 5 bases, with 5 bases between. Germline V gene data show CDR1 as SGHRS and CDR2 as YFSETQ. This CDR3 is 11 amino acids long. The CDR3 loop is CASSLVDTQYF. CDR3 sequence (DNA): TGCGCCAGCAGCCTAGTAGATACGCAGTATTTT.

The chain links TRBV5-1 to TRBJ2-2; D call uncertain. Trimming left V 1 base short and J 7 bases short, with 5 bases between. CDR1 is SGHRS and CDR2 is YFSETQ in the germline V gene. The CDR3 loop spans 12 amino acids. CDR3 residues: CASSLNGGELFF. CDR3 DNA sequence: TGCGCCAGCAGCTTGAACGGCGGGGAGCTGTTTTTT.

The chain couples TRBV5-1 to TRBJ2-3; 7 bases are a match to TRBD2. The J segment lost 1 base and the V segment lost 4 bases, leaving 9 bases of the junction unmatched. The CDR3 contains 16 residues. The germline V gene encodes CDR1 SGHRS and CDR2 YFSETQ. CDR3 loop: CASSGGRELGTDTQYF. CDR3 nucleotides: TGCGCCAGCAGCGGGGGGAGGGAACTTGGCACAGATACGCAGTATTTT.

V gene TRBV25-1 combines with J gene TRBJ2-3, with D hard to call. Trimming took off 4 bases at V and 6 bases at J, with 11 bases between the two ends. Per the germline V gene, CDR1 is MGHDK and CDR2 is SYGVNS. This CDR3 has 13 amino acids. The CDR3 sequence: CASSASLRDTQYF. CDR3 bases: TGTGCCAGCAGTGCCTCCCTCCGGGATACGCAGTATTTT.

The CDR3 loop reads CASSFSGLNGYTF. CDR3 sequence (DNA): TGTGCCAGCAGTTTTTCAGGGTTAAATGGCTACACCTTC. The rearrangement joins TRBV27 to TRBJ1-2; D is possibly TRBD1 (5 bases). Germline lookup yields CDR1 MNHEY and CDR2 SMNVEV (reference sequence). V dropped 3 bases and J dropped 6 bases, with 11 bases sitting between them. This CDR3 has 13 residues.

CDR3 residues: CASGINSGLGPYEQYF. CDR3 bases: TGTGCCAGCGGGATAAACTCGGGACTTGGACCCTACGAGCAGTACTTC. The gene calls are TRBV27 and TRBJ2-7, with D maybe TRBD2 (6 bases). Trimming left V 8 bases short and J 2 bases short, with 22 bases between. This CDR3 spans 16 amino acids. Germline V gene sequence: CDR1 MNHEY, CDR2 SMNVEV (reference sequence).

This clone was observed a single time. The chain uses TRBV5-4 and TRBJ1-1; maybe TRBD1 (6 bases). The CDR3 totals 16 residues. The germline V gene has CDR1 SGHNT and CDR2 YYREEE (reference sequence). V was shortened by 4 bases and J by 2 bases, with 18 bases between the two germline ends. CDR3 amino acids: CASSPGQLGINTEAFF. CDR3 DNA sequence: TGTGCCAGCAGCCCAGGACAGCTTGGGATTAACACTGAAGCTTTCTTT.

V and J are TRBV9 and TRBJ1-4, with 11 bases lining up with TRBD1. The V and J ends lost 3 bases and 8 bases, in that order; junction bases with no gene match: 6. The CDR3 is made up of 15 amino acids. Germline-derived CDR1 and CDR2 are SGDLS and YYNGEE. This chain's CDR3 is CASSGGTGGNEKLFF. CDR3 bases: TGTGCCAGCAGCGGAGGGACAGGGGGGAACGAAAAACTGTTTTTT.

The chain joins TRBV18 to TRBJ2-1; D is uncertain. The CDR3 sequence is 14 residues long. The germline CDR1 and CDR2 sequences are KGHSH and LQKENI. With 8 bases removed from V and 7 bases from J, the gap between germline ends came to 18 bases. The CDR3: CASPPRLGSNEQFF. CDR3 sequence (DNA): TGTGCCAGCCCGCCTCGCCTGGGCTCGAATGAGCAGTTCTTC.

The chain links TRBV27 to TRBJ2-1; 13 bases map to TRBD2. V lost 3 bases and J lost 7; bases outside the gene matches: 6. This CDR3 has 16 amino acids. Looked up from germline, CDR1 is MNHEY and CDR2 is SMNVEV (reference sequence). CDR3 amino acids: CASSLLLAGGSNEQFF. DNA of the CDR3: TGTGCCAGCAGTTTGTTACTAGCGGGGGGGTCGAATGAGCAGTTCTTC.

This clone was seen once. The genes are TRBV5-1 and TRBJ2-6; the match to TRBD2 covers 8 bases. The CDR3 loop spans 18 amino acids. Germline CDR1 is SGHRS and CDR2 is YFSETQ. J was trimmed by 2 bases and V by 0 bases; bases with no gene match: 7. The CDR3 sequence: CASSLVGTSPTGANVLTF. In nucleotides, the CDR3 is TGCGCCAGCAGCTTGGTGGGGACTAGTCCTACTGGGGCCAACGTCCTGACTTTC.

The DNA of the CDR3 is TGCGCCAGCAGCTTGTTGATAATAACCGGGCCTGGGGCGGCCAAAAACATTCAGTACTTC. Protein product: CASSLLIITGPGAAKNIQYF. The J gene is TRBJ2-4, the V gene TRBV5-1; perhaps TRBD1 as D (5 bases). The length of the CDR3 is 20 residues. V was clipped by 1 base and J by 1 base, with 24 bases between them. Germline-derived CDR1 and CDR2 are SGHRS and YFSETQ.

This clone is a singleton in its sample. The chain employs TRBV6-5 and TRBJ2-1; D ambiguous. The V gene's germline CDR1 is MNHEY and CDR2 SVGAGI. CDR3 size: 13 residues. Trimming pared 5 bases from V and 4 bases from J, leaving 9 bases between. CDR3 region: CASSQRPYNEQFF. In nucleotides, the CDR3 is TGTGCCAGCAGTCAGAGGCCATACAATGAGCAGTTCTTC.

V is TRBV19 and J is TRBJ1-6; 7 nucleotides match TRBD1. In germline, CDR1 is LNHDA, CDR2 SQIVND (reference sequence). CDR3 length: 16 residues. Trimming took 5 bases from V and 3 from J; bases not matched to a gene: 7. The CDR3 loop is CASSDPRDSYNSPLHF. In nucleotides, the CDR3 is TGTGCCAGTAGTGACCCCCGGGACAGCTATAATTCACCCCTCCACTTT.

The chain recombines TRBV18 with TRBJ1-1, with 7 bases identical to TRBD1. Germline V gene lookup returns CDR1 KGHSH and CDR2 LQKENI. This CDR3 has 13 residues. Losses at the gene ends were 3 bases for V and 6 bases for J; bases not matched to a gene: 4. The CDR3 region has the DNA TGTGCCAGCTCACCCGACAGGGAAGCTGAAGCTTTCTTT. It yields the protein CASSPDREAEAFF. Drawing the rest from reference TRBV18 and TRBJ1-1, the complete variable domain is NAGVMQNPRHLVRRRGQEARLRCSPMKGHSHVYWYRQLPEEGLKFMVYLQKENIIDESGMPKERFSAEFPKEGPSILRIQQVVRGDSAAYFCASSPDREAEAFFGQGTRLTVV.

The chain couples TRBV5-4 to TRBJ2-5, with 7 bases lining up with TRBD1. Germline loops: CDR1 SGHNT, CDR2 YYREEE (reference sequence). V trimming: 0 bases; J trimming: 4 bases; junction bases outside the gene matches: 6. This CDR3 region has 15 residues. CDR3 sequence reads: CASSLARGQIETQYF. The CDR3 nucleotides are TGTGCCAGCAGCTTGGCTAGGGGGCAGATAGAGACCCAGTACTTC.

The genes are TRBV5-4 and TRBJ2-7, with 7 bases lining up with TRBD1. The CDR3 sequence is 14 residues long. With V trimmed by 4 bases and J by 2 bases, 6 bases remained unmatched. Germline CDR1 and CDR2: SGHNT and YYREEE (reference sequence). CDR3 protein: CASSPQGLPYEQYF. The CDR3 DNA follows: TGTGCCAGCAGCCCACAGGGGCTTCCCTACGAGCAGTACTTC.

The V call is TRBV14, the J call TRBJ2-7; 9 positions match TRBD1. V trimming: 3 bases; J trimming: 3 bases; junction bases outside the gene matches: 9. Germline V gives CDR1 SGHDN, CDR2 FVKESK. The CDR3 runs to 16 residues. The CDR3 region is CASSQRKPGQGYEQYF. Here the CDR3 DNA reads TGTGCCAGCAGCCAGAGAAAACCGGGACAGGGCTACGAGCAGTACTTC.

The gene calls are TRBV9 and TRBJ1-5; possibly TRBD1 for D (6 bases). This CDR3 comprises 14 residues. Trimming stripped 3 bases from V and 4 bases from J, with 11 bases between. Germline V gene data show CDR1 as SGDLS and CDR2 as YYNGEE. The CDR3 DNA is TGTGCCAGCAGCGGGACAGTATCTAATCAGCCCCAGCATTTT. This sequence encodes CASSGTVSNQPQHF. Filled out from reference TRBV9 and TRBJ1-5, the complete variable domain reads DSGVTQTPKHLITATGQRVTLRCSPRSGDLSVYWYQQSLDQGLQFLIQYYNGEERAKGNILERFSAQQFPDLHSELNLSSLELGDSALYFCASSGTVSNQPQHFGDGTRLSIL.